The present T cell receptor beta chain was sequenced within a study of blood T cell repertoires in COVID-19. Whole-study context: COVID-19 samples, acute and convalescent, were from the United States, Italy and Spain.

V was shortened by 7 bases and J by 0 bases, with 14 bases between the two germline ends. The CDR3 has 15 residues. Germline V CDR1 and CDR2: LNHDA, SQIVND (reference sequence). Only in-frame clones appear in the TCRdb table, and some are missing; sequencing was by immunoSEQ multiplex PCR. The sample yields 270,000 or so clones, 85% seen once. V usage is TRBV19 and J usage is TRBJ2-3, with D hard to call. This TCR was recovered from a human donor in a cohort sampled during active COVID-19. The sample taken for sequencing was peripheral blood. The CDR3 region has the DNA TGTGCCAGTAACCTTCAAGCGTCTAGCACAGATACGCAGTATTTT. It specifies CASNLQASSTDTQYF.